This T cell receptor (beta chain) appears in the sequencing data of a study of blood T cell repertoires in COVID-19. Whole-study context: Samples came from the United States, Italy and Spain, spanning acute and convalescent COVID-19. Sources were T cells, B-cell-depleted T cells, or PBMCs; the material itself was cDNA or gDNA.

Germline V gives CDR1 MNHEY, CDR2 SVGAGI. This CDR3 spans 14 amino acids. V gave up 6 bases and J gave up 12 bases; unmatched junction bases: 11. In the source study's methods: Reference gene primer amplification yielded estimated nucleated cell counts. Libraries were prepared by immunoSEQ multiplex PCR; TCRdb keeps only in-frame clonotypes and omits some of them. That table furnishes V, J and clone size, whereas the DNA furnished D and trimming. The sample shows over 55,000 clones, more than 90% of them seen only once. The chain joins TRBV6-5 to TRBJ2-1, with 10 bases lining up with TRBD2. The sample comprised peripheral blood. The receptor was derived from a man aged 55-75 years with acute or convalescent COVID-19. The CDR3 DNA reads TGTGCCAGCAGCAGCGGGAGGGCCGTCATCGGGCAGTTCTTC. Its protein is CASSSGRAVIGQFF.